What follows are 8 T cell receptor beta chains derived from one specimen sequenced in a study of shared clonotypes between healthy human individuals. The table came from immunoSEQ multiplex PCR; TCRdb's copy has only in-frame clones and leaves some out. This sample carries hundreds of thousands of clones, roughly four fifths of them seen once, and the ten largest clones take around 11%. The sample consisted of PBMCs. The receptors come from a woman aged 40 to 50 in good health. Some clones in this sample may be carry-over from other donors' samples.

The chain has TRBV7-6 and TRBJ2-7; no clear D. This CDR3 is 17 amino acids long. In germline, CDR1 is SGHVS, CDR2 FNYEAQ. Trimming left V 1 base short and J 0 bases short, with 16 bases between. The CDR3 nucleotides are TGTGCCAGCAGCTTAGTGTTGGGTCTCCCAAACTCCTACGAGCAGTACTTC. The encoded protein is CASSLVLGLPNSYEQYF.

J is TRBJ2-7 and V is TRBV6-1; tentative D call: TRBD2 (6 bases). The CDR3 consists of 13 residues. CDR1 is MNHNS and CDR2 is SASEGT in the germline V gene. Between the trimmed V and J ends, which lost 5 bases and 3 bases, there was a span of 11 bases. CDR3 protein: CASSKSTSYEQYF. The DNA of the CDR3 is TGTGCCAGCAGTAAATCGACTAGCTACGAGCAGTACTTC.

As regards this clone: This CDR3 is missing its conserved last phenylalanine or tryptophan, likely due to a read error. The chain couples TRBV29-1 to TRBJ2-7; TRBD2 matches at 7 bases. CDR3 length: 12 amino acids. With 4 bases clipped from V and 2 bases from J, the junction kept 2 bases outside the gene matches. Germline values: CDR1 SQVTM, CDR2 ANQGSEA. Written as DNA, the CDR3 is TGCAGCGTTGGGGGGGGTCCCTACGAGCAGTACCTC. Residues: CSVGGGPYEQYL.

CDR3 loop: CASSGGTGSGNTIYF. In DNA, the CDR3 is TGCGCCAGCAGCGGAGGGACAGGGTCTGGAAACACCATATATTTT. V usage is TRBV5-1 and J usage is TRBJ1-3; 9 bases fit TRBD1. V was pared by 4 bases and J by 1 base, with 3 bases of the junction left unmatched. The CDR3 length is 15 residues. Germline V gene data show CDR1 as SGHRS and CDR2 as YFSETQ. The entire variable domain, with the rest obtained from reference TRBV5-1 and TRBJ1-3, is as follows: KAGVTQTPRYLIKTRGQQVTLSCSPISGHRSVSWYQQTPGQGLQFLFEYFSETQRNKGNFPGRFSGRQFSNSRSEMNVSTLELGDSALYLCASSGGTGSGNTIYFGEGSWLTVV.

The genes are TRBV6-5 and TRBJ1-3; possible D gene TRBD1, 5 bases. V lost 6 bases, J lost 0 bases, and 12 bases lay in between. From germline, CDR1 is MNHEY and CDR2 SVGAGI. This CDR3 is built from 15 residues. The CDR3 DNA is TGTGCCAGCAGCAACAGGTTTGGCTCTGGAAACACCATATATTTT. It yields the protein CASSNRFGSGNTIYF.

As to this clone: Only one base separates this from a far larger clonotype, so it likely reflects a read error. The sample holds other DNA sequences that translate to the same CDR3. The J gene is TRBJ2-4, the V gene TRBV1. TRBV1 is described as a pseudogene. The CDR3 is 14 amino acids. CDR3 loop: CTSSQGPPRTIQYF. In DNA form, the CDR3 reads TGCACCAGCAGCCAAGGCCCCCCTCGAACCATTCAGTACTTC.

This clone was detected only once. V gene TRBV4-1 combines with J gene TRBJ2-1; TRBD2 matches at 15 bases. The CDR3 length is 15 residues. V gave up 3 bases and J gave up 9 bases; unmatched junction bases: 3. Germline loops: CDR1 MGHRA, CDR2 YSYEKL. The CDR3 sequence is CASSQGLAGGGEQFF. DNA of the CDR3: TGCGCCAGCAGCCAGGGACTAGCGGGAGGCGGTGAGCAGTTCTTC.

V usage is TRBV30 and J usage is TRBJ2-7, with 9 nucleotides matching TRBD1. Germline V lookup: CDR1 GTSNPN, CDR2 SVGIG (reference sequence). The CDR3 consists of 15 residues. V lost 0 bases to trimming and J lost 3 bases; unmatched junction nucleotides: 6. CDR3 loop: CAWSVPDRGIYEQYF. The CDR3 region has the DNA TGTGCCTGGAGTGTCCCGGACAGGGGTATCTACGAGCAGTACTTC.